A selection of T cell receptor beta chains follows, all from one sample in a study of human T cells and chemical hapten exposure. TCRdb passed the RACE reads through MiXCR, listing each CDR3 protein once. The sample has more than 100,000 distinct CDR3 sequences, roughly 13% seen once. The sample here was whole blood, taken in connection with sensitization to the hapten diphenylcyclopropenone (DPC). All receptors derive from a woman aged 18-29 years with alopecia areata. Some clones in this sample may be carry-over from other donors' samples. Both conserved end residues are part of each CDR3.

CDR3aa,j_gene,v_gene
CASTGTFRGYTF,TRBJ1-2,TRBV12-3/TRBV12-4
CASSQGVGRDYGYTF,TRBJ1-2,TRBV4-1
CASSQDRIAGSSTDTQYF,TRBJ2-3,TRBV4-3
CASSQRVSRTEAFF,TRBJ1-1,TRBV4-1
CASSFGTSDTGELFF,TRBJ2-2,TRBV7-9
CASSPQGRTNTEAFF,TRBJ1-1,TRBV5-1
CSADAGTINIQYF,TRBJ2-4,TRBV20-1
CSFPRGQQVGTDTQYF,TRBJ2-3,TRBV20-1
CASSLGLALNNEQFF,TRBJ2-1,TRBV5-4
CSAKVQGPGTDTQYF,TRBJ2-3,TRBV20-1
CASSVSPGQAMNTEAFF,TRBJ1-1,TRBV6-1
CASSSPKKTANTGELFF,TRBJ2-2,TRBV7-7
CASSLELAGAGANVLTF,TRBJ2-6,TRBV7-2
CASSGLDRGAGELFF,TRBJ2-2,TRBV5-6
CASSPGTGSTDTQYF,TRBJ2-3,TRBV18
CASSSHARGPDTQYF,TRBJ2-3,TRBV11-2
CASSSRDRGRYNEQFF,TRBJ2-1,TRBV27
CASRTWTEGDFYGYTF,TRBJ1-2,TRBV5-1
CASSPDRAHGYTF,TRBJ1-2,TRBV18
CASSLNENTEAFF,TRBJ1-1,TRBV7-3
CVSSREVIYGYTF,TRBJ1-2,TRBV28
CASSVGGAGTGELFF,TRBJ2-2,TRBV9
CASTLLGLAGADDNEQFF,TRBJ2-1,TRBV28
CAIGPDRNEKLFF,TRBJ1-4,TRBV10-3
CASSRNARDGETQYF,TRBJ2-5,TRBV3-1
CASSLGTGKDFF,TRBJ1-1,TRBV7-9
CASSSRENTEAFF,TRBJ1-1,TRBV5-1
CASSPEGLTGLTFNTGELFF,TRBJ2-2,TRBV12-3/TRBV12-4
CSGNTLRSYNEQFF,TRBJ2-1,TRBV29-1
CASSSPGQGQTEQFF,TRBJ2-1,TRBV7-8
CASREGFRGTDTQYF,TRBJ2-3,TRBV28
CASKGLAGGPGEQYF,TRBJ2-7,TRBV2
CASHRGLDTDTQYF,TRBJ2-3,TRBV7-9
CASSWGVQETQYF,TRBJ2-5,TRBV10-2
CSAFLRDGGSGYTF,TRBJ1-2,TRBV20-1
CASRPRQGPYEQYF,TRBJ2-7,TRBV28
CSAGDRSNQPQHF,TRBJ1-5,TRBV20-1
CASSLGQRLNTGELFF,TRBJ2-2,TRBV12-3/TRBV12-4
CASSQGLAGDNTGELFF,TRBJ2-2,TRBV4-3
CASSTQVVTNEKLFF,TRBJ1-4,TRBV7-2
CASSLAQGMGGYTF,TRBJ1-2,TRBV12-3/TRBV12-4